Included here is one T cell receptor (beta chain) sequence, with context. Its specificity is not known. Assay: immunoSEQ multiplex PCR; the TCRdb copy retains only in-frame clones and omits some. The data show some 73,000 clones, 84% seen once. The sample belongs to a study of radiotherapy plus CTLA-4 blockade in lung cancer. CTLA-4 blockade using ipilimumab, together with focal radiation, was received by patients with chemo-refractory metastatic non-small-cell lung cancer. Findings and caveats of the study: Early clone dynamics of blood T cells, plus interferon-beta, reportedly predicted response best. Radiotherapy with ipilimumab was followed by blood expansion of tumor-derived clones.

CDR1 and CDR2 from the germline V gene are SGDLS and YYNGEE. Trimming took 5 bases from V and 5 from J, leaving 14 bases between them. This CDR3 has 14 amino acids. This TCR derives from a human donor with non-small cell lung cancer who had stable disease on radiotherapy plus ipilimumab. Specimen: peripheral blood, collected from a patient treated with radiotherapy plus ipilimumab. The rearrangement links TRBV9 to TRBJ2-1; weak D call: TRBD2 (6 bases). For the CDR3, the DNA is TGTGCCAGCAGTCGGGCGGGACCAGACAATGAGCAGTTCTTC. It specifies CASSRAGPDNEQFF.